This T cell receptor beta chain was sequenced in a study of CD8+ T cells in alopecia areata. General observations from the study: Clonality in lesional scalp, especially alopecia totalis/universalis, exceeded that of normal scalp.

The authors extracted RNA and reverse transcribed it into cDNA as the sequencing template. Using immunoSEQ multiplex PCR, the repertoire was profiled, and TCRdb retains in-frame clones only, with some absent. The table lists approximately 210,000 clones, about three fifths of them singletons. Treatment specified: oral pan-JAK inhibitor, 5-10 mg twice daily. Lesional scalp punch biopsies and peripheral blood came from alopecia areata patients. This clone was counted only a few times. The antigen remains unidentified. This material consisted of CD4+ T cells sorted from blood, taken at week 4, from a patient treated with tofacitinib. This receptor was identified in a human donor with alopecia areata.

The CDR3 DNA is TGTGCCAGCAGCCTCAACGGAGACAGGGGGCTTAGCGCAGATACGCAGTATTTT. This sequence encodes CASSLNGDRGLSADTQYF. The chain links TRBV7-2 to TRBJ2-3, with 10 bases fitting TRBD1. The CDR3 loop spans 18 amino acids. CDR1 is SGHTA, CDR2 FQGNSA, per germline. V shed 5 bases and J 4 bases; nucleotides not matched to a gene: 15.